A selection of T cell receptor beta chains follows, all from one sample in a study of T cell responses to AZD1222 COVID-19 vaccine. Generated by immunoSEQ multiplex PCR, the TCRdb table keeps only in-frame clones and is missing some. Among over 100,000 clones, over 85% were seen once, and the ten largest hold around 8%. Sequencing was performed on peripheral blood, taken on day 0 of AZD1222 vaccination. All receptors come from an adult in good health. Both conserved end residues are part of each CDR3. The D gene is left open where the match is weak. Clone size is given for some rows only: seen once, a few or many times, or a class if the clone is expanded.

CDR3nt,CDR3aa,d_gene,abundance,j_gene,v_gene
TGTGCCAGCTCGGCCGACAGAAACTATGGCTACACCTTC,CASSADRNYGYTF,-,-,TRBJ1-2,TRBV18
TGTGCCAGCAGCCCCGGGACAGGGGGTGAAAAACTGTTTTTT,CASSPGTGGEKLFF,TRBD1,-,TRBJ1-4,TRBV7-9
TGCGCCAGCAGCTTGGACAGCAATCAGCCCCAGCATTTT,CASSLDSNQPQHF,-,-,TRBJ1-5,TRBV5-1
TGTGCCAGCCGACCGGGACAGGGACAATACGAGCAGTACTTC,CASRPGQGQYEQYF,TRBD1,-,TRBJ2-7,TRBV2
TGTGCCATCAGCCTGGGGGGACTAGCGAATGAGCAGTTCTTC,CAISLGGLANEQFF,TRBD2,-,TRBJ2-1,TRBV10-3
TGTGCCAGCACCCTTCGGGGACAGCCCCAGCATTTT,CASTLRGQPQHF,-,-,TRBJ1-5,TRBV28
TGTGCCAGCGTGGCGGGTCCGAGGACTGAAGCTTTCTTT,CASVAGPRTEAFF,-,few,TRBJ1-1,TRBV18
TGTGCCAGCAGTGAAGGCGGGTTATATAATTCACCCCTCCACTTT,CASSEGGLYNSPLHF,-,-,TRBJ1-6,TRBV6-1
TGTGCCAGCAGTTTATATGGGTCGGGAAACACCATATATTTT,CASSLYGSGNTIYF,-,-,TRBJ1-3,TRBV28
TGCGCCAGCAGCTTCTTACTAGCGGAGGTTAACACCGGGGAGCTGTTTTTT,CASSFLLAEVNTGELFF,TRBD2,-,TRBJ2-2,TRBV5-1
TGTGCCAGCAGCTTACCAGGGGTCAATGAGCAGTTCTTC,CASSLPGVNEQFF,-,-,TRBJ2-1,TRBV11-1
TGCGCCAGCAGCCAAGGACTAGCGGGGACCGGGGCCCAGTACTTC,CASSQGLAGTGAQYF,TRBD2,once,TRBJ2-5,TRBV5-1
TGTGCCACCAGAGATAGGGGGGGCACTGAAGCTTTCTTT,CATRDRGGTEAFF,-,-,TRBJ1-1,TRBV15
TGTGCCAGCAGCCTTCCTCGACAGGGGGTGCGTGAGCAGTTCTTC,CASSLPRQGVREQFF,TRBD1,-,TRBJ2-1,TRBV7-8
TGTGCCAGCATCACGACAGGGGACGCCTCCTACGAGCAGTACTTC,CASITTGDASYEQYF,TRBD1,-,TRBJ2-7,TRBV7-9
TGCGCCAGCAGCCAAGGACGAGAGGGAGGCACAGATACGCAGTATTTT,CASSQGREGGTDTQYF,-,-,TRBJ2-3,TRBV4-1
TGTGCCAGCAGCCAAGCCAGGTCACAAGAGACCCAGTACTTC,CASSQARSQETQYF,-,-,TRBJ2-5,TRBV3-1/TRBV3-2
TGTGCCAGCAGCTCAACTAGCAATGAGCAGTTCTTC,CASSSTSNEQFF,-,-,TRBJ2-1,TRBV5-6
TGTGCCAGCAGCCCCGATCGGCCCCATAATGAAAAACTGTTTTTT,CASSPDRPHNEKLFF,-,-,TRBJ1-4,TRBV5-8
TGTGCCAGCAGCGTGTTGTATGCTTTCTTT,CASSVLYAFF,-,once,TRBJ1-1,TRBV7-9
TGTGCCAGCAGCTTACACCCCAGCACAGATACGCAGTATTTT,CASSLHPSTDTQYF,-,-,TRBJ2-3,TRBV7-3
TGTGCCAGCAGCTTATCCCCTTTCTACGAGCAGTACTTC,CASSLSPFYEQYF,-,-,TRBJ2-7,TRBV7-3
TGCGCCAGCAGCTTATCCACGACAGGGGGTTATGAAAAACTGTTTTTT,CASSLSTTGGYEKLFF,TRBD1,-,TRBJ1-4,TRBV5-1
TGCGCCAGCAGCAGCGGACACTCCTACAATGAGCAGTTCTTC,CASSSGHSYNEQFF,-,-,TRBJ2-1,TRBV5-1
TGTGCCAGCTCACTATCGGGGGGCGACTATGGCTACACCTTC,CASSLSGGDYGYTF,-,-,TRBJ1-2,TRBV18
TGTGCCAGCAGTAAAATACCCGGAAACACCATATATTTT,CASSKIPGNTIYF,-,-,TRBJ1-3,TRBV28
TGCGCCAGCGATTCGAGGACAGGGTCCTACGAGCAGTACTTC,CASDSRTGSYEQYF,TRBD1,-,TRBJ2-7,TRBV23-1
TGTGCCAGCAGCTCCGGGGTGGCGGGAAACACCATATATTTT,CASSSGVAGNTIYF,-,-,TRBJ1-3,TRBV6-5
TGTGCCAGCAGCCAAAGGGATATGAACACTGAAGCTTTCTTT,CASSQRDMNTEAFF,-,-,TRBJ1-1,TRBV3-1/TRBV3-2
TGTGCCAGCAGTTCCTACAGGGGGCCCGGCTATGGCTACACCTTC,CASSSYRGPGYGYTF,TRBD1,-,TRBJ1-2,TRBV6-2/TRBV6-3
TGTGCCAGCAGTTACCGGACTAGCGGGATCTACGAGCAGTACTTC,CASSYRTSGIYEQYF,TRBD2,-,TRBJ2-7,TRBV6-2/TRBV6-3
TGTGCCAGTAGTATAGATCTTCCAGGTGAAGCTTTCTTT,CASSIDLPGEAFF,-,-,TRBJ1-1,TRBV19
TGTGCCACCAGCCCGACAGGCGGCTCTGGGGCCAACGTCCTGACTTTC,CATSPTGGSGANVLTF,-,few,TRBJ2-6,TRBV15